One sample yielded the 26 T cell receptor beta chains listed below, sequenced in a study of Graves' ophthalmopathy and Graves' hyperthyroidism. Using RNA transcripts, the TCR beta CDR3 regions were amplified. First-round RT-PCR with HTBI primers preceded a second-round multiplex PCR. MiXCR was run by TCRdb on the multiplex PCR reads, yielding one entry per CDR3 protein. The sample holds 500,000 to 700,000 distinct CDR3 sequences; approximately 21% are singletons and the top ten take approximately 6.5%. Material for sequencing was peripheral blood. These receptors all stem from a young woman with stable Graves' hyperthyroidism. Some clones in this sample may be carry-over from other donors' samples.

This clonotype was seen many times. This chain joins TRBV7-6 and TRBJ1-5; the D gene is possibly TRBD1 (5 bases). The CDR3 length is 14 residues. The germline V gene encodes CDR1 SGHVS and CDR2 FNYEAQ. Trimming removed 5 bases at V and 3 bases at J, with 11 bases between. The DNA of the CDR3 is TGTGCCAGCAGCGGGGGGACGAACAATCAGCCCCAGCATTTT. It specifies CASSGGTNNQPQHF.

This clonotype was observed a few times. V gene TRBV27 combines with J gene TRBJ2-7, with D possibly TRBD2 on 7 matching bases. Trimming removed 3 bases at V and 7 bases at J, with 16 bases between. The CDR3 contains 14 residues. CDR1 is MNHEY and CDR2 is SMNVEV in the germline V gene (reference sequence). The CDR3 DNA is TGTGCCAGCAGTTTTACGGGGGGCACGCGAGAGCAGTACTTC. This translates into CASSFTGGTREQYF.

The rearrangement uses TRBV4-2 and TRBJ2-5; D unresolved. Per germline, CDR1 LGHNA and CDR2 YNFKEQ. The germline V and J ends were trimmed by 5 bases and 4 bases, with 17 bases remaining between them. The CDR3 has 15 amino acids. In DNA form, the CDR3 reads TGTGCCAGCAGCTATGTAGAGAGTTGGGGAGAGACCCAGTACTTC. Its translation is CASSYVESWGETQYF.

This clonotype occurred many times. V is TRBV6-1 and J is TRBJ1-5; D perhaps matches TRBD1 (6 bases). Trimming cost V 3 bases and J 2 bases, with 8 bases left between them. Germline V gene data show CDR1 as MNHNS and CDR2 as SASEGT. CDR3 size: 14 residues. DNA for the CDR3: TGTGCCAGCAGTGAGGCAGGGGGCAATCAGCCCCAGCATTTT. The encoded protein is CASSEAGGNQPQHF.

This clonotype showed up just a few times. The chain joins TRBV12-3 or TRBV12-4 to TRBJ1-2; unclear D gene. Trimming stripped 6 bases from V and 7 bases from J, with 12 bases between. This CDR3 contains 12 residues. Written as DNA, the CDR3 is TGTGCCAGCAGCTATAAGACGGTTGGCTACACCTTC. This gives the protein CASSYKTVGYTF.

Ten or more counts support this clonotype. The CDR3 nucleotides are TGTGCCAGCAGATTGGGATTTAACGAGCAGTACTTC. Encoded protein: CASRLGFNEQYF. The chain links TRBV7-2 to TRBJ2-7; D is ambiguous. Between the trimmed V and J ends, which lost 6 bases and 5 bases, there was a span of 11 bases. Per germline, CDR1 SGHTA and CDR2 FQGNSA. This CDR3 contains 12 residues.

This clonotype was observed at least ten times. The V call is TRBV12-3 or TRBV12-4, the J call TRBJ1-5, with 8 bases fitting TRBD1. V gave up 6 bases and J gave up 10 bases; unmatched junction bases: 20. The CDR3 is made up of 17 amino acids. The CDR3 sequence is CASRGGQGEFHSPPQHF. In DNA, the CDR3 is TGTGCCAGCAGAGGAGGACAGGGAGAGTTTCATTCCCCCCCCCAGCATTTT.

This clonotype came up many times. This rearrangement joins TRBV6-5 to TRBJ1-6; 7 bases agree with TRBD1. The CDR3 has 14 residues. The junction had 11 bases not matched to a gene; V was cut back by 7 bases and J by 11 bases. Germline assignment: CDR1 MNHEY and CDR2 SVGAGI. Here the CDR3 reads CASTKGQSVTPLHF. The CDR3 DNA reads as TGTGCCAGCACCAAGGGACAGTCGGTTACACCCCTCCACTTT.

This rearrangement joins TRBV6-1 to TRBJ1-1, with D unclear. CDR3 length: 15 residues. Germline-derived CDR1 and CDR2 are MNHNS and SASEGT. Trimming took 6 bases from V and 3 from J, leaving 17 bases between them. CDR3 protein: CASRRLRVSYTEAFF. CDR3 coding DNA: TGTGCCAGCAGACGGCTGCGGGTCTCTTACACTGAAGCTTTCTTT.

This clonotype was observed at least ten times. The gene calls are TRBV28 and TRBJ1-2; possible D gene TRBD1, 6 bases. Trimming removed 5 bases at V and 0 bases at J, with 19 bases between. The germline V gene has CDR1 MDHEN and CDR2 SYDVKM. CDR3 size: 17 residues. CDR3 sequence reads: CASSGRLDSKANYGYTF. CDR3 DNA: TGTGCCAGCAGTGGCCGTTTGGACAGCAAAGCTAACTATGGCTACACCTTC.

The count of this clonotype is one. The DNA for the CDR3 is TGTGCCAGCAGTGGATACAGGCGAGTGAACACTGAAGCTTTCTTT. It yields the protein CASSGYRRVNTEAFF. This chain links TRBV2 with TRBJ1-1; D is possibly TRBD1 (5 bases). Trimming shortened V by 4 bases and J by 0 bases, and 12 bases separated the two germline ends. This CDR3 region has 15 residues. CDR1 and CDR2 (germline): SNHLY, FYNNEI.

This clonotype was observed at least ten times. The V and J genes are TRBV9 and TRBJ1-1, with unresolved D. The CDR3 totals 13 residues. The V end was cut by 3 bases, the J end by 3 bases, with 9 bases between. CDR1 is SGDLS, CDR2 YYNGEE, per germline. The CDR3 DNA reads TGTGCCAGCAGCGCGGACGGAGACACTGAAGCTTTCTTT. This codes for CASSADGDTEAFF.

A few counts support this clonotype. J is TRBJ2-5 and V is TRBV30, with a weak D call TRBD1 (7 bases). CDR1 GTSNPN and CDR2 SVGIG come from the germline V gene (reference sequence). This CDR3 contains 13 residues. Trimming stripped 5 bases from V and 5 bases from J, with 15 bases between. The CDR3 protein is CAWAGDSGETQYF. The DNA of the CDR3 is TGTGCCTGGGCAGGGGACAGCGGGGAGACCCAGTACTTC.

This clonotype was detected only once. The genes are TRBV6-2 or TRBV6-3 and TRBJ2-7; the match to TRBD2 covers 8 bases. Germline-derived CDR1 and CDR2 are MNHEY and SVGEGT. Trimming at V came to 4 bases and at J to 5 bases, leaving 7 bases not matched to a gene. There are 14 residues in the CDR3. The CDR3 reads CASSLRGGFNEQYF. For the CDR3, the DNA is TGTGCCAGCAGTTTACGGGGGGGTTTCAACGAGCAGTACTTC.

In this sample, this clonotype turned up many times. This chain uses TRBV4-1 with TRBJ2-7; 9 bases agree with TRBD2. Germline loops: CDR1 MGHRA, CDR2 YSYEKL. The CDR3 has 15 amino acids. V dropped 2 bases and J dropped 7; count of bases not matched to a gene: 9. In DNA, the CDR3 is TGCGCCAGCAGCCAAAAGGGGGGACTAGCTGGAGAGCAGTACTTC. This encodes CASSQKGGLAGEQYF.

In this sample, this clonotype turned up many times. This chain connects TRBV7-9 to TRBJ1-1; D unclear. The germline gives CDR1 SEHNR, CDR2 FQNEAQ (reference sequence). The CDR3 loop spans 14 amino acids. The V gene lost 5 bases and the J gene lost 1 base, with 11 bases spanning the gap. CDR3 amino acids: CASSLTKTNTEAFF. CDR3 DNA sequence: TGTGCCAGCAGCCTGACAAAAACGAACACTGAAGCTTTCTTT.

In its sample, this clonotype was seen many times. The V gene is TRBV30, the J gene TRBJ1-1; the D gene is possibly TRBD1 (6 bases). Between the trimmed V and J ends, which lost 5 bases and 11 bases, there was a span of 24 bases. The CDR3 is made up of 14 amino acids. Germline lookup yields CDR1 GTSNPN and CDR2 SVGIG (reference sequence). CDR3 in DNA: TGTGCCTGGGGCCCCAGACAGGCCACCCCCCAGGCTTTCTTT. Translating it yields CAWGPRQATPQAFF.

Ten or more counts support this clonotype. The chain carries TRBV12-3 or TRBV12-4 and TRBJ1-1; a possible D gene is TRBD1 (5 bases). Trimming took off 6 bases at V and 5 bases at J, with 13 bases between the two ends. The CDR3 has 13 amino acids. This chain's CDR3 is CASRQDSGTEAFF. The CDR3 coding sequence is TGTGCCAGCAGACAGGACTCGGGTACTGAAGCTTTCTTT.

This chain connects TRBV29-1 to TRBJ1-1, with D uncertain. Trimming took off 7 bases at V and 0 bases at J, with 12 bases between the two ends. CDR1 SQVTM and CDR2 ANQGSEA come from the germline V gene. The CDR3 consists of 13 residues. The CDR3 bases are TGCAGCGCCAACGAACAGATGAACACTGAAGCTTTCTTT. Protein sequence: CSANEQMNTEAFF.

V is TRBV6-1 and J is TRBJ2-5; 14 nucleotides line up with TRBD2. V trimming: 5 bases; J trimming: 6 bases; junction bases outside the gene matches: 8. Germline CDR1 reads MNHNS; CDR2 reads SASEGT. The CDR3 contains 16 residues. The CDR3 region is CASSRTGTSGRKTQYF. In DNA form, the CDR3 reads TGTGCCAGCAGTCGGACCGGGACTAGCGGGAGAAAGACCCAGTACTTC.

This clonotype was detected only once. The junction shows a germline mismatch at one end, possibly a read error. The J gene is TRBJ2-5, the V gene TRBV6-1; D might be TRBD1 or TRBD2, each matching 5 bases. Germline loops: CDR1 MNHNS, CDR2 SASEGT. This CDR3 comprises 14 residues. This chain's CDR3 is CASSGGPSQETQHF. DNA of the CDR3: TGTGCCAGCAGTGGGGGACCCAGCCAAGAGACCCAGCACTTC.

This clonotype was seen ten or more times. The chain links TRBV20-1 to TRBJ2-7, with 7 bases identical to TRBD1. The V gene end was trimmed by 0 bases and the J gene end by 3 bases; junction bases not matched to a gene: 5. Looked up from germline, CDR1 is DFQATT and CDR2 is SNEGSKA (reference sequence). The CDR3 has 14 amino acids. CDR3 nucleotides: TGCAGTGCTAGAGACCTCCGGACAGGCTACGAGCAGTACTTC. Translation: CSARDLRTGYEQYF.

This rearrangement joins TRBV7-8 to TRBJ2-5, with a weak D call TRBD1 (6 bases). CDR1 and CDR2 from the germline V gene are SGHVS and FQNEAQ. The CDR3 totals 14 residues. V lost 5 bases and J lost 4, with 14 bases in between. The CDR3 DNA sequence: TGTGCCAGCAGCGCCTCGACAGGAGGAGAGACCCAGTACTTC. Residues: CASSASTGGETQYF.

This clonotype appeared many times. The genes are TRBV7-8 and TRBJ2-6; D uncertain. V was pared by 1 base and J by 1 base, with 2 bases between. This CDR3 has 14 residues. CDR1 and CDR2 from the germline V gene are SGHVS and FQNEAQ. The CDR3 coding sequence is TGTGCCAGCAGCTTAGTGTCTGGGGCCAACGTCCTGACTTTC. Translation gives CASSLVSGANVLTF.

The chain carries TRBV10-3 and TRBJ1-1; TRBD1 might be the D (6 bases). Germline assignment: CDR1 ENHRY and CDR2 SYGVKD. This CDR3 spans 15 amino acids. The ends were cut back, 2 bases at V and 1 base at J, with 11 bases in the middle. CDR3 bases: TGTGCCATCAGTGAGCAGACAGGAGAGAACACTGAAGCTTTCTTT. It translates to CAISEQTGENTEAFF.

V gene TRBV6-1 combines with J gene TRBJ1-6, with no clear D. Germline V gives CDR1 MNHNS, CDR2 SASEGT. This CDR3 comprises 15 residues. Between the trimmed V and J ends, which lost 1 base and 5 bases, there was a span of 9 bases. The CDR3 sequence is CASSEGERNNSPLHF. The CDR3, as DNA: TGTGCCAGCAGTGAAGGGGAAAGGAATAATTCACCCCTCCACTTT.